This entry describes one T cell receptor beta chain. Its target is unknown. This entry belongs to a study of tumour-infiltrating T cells in Burkitt lymphoma. Background on the study: Patients covered every epidemiological subtype of Burkitt lymphoma. Survival, overall and progression-free, tracked with productive clonality.

J lost 1 base, V lost 5 bases, and 11 bases had no gene match. CDR3 length: 16 amino acids. CDR1 is SNHLY, CDR2 FYNNEI, per germline. Study results and limitations: Several public clonotypes recurred in numerous Burkitt lymphoma patients.

Assay used: immunoSEQ multiplex PCR; TCRdb lists only in-frame clones, some missing. Of around 48,000 clones listed, 30% to 40% are singletons. The TCR originated in a human donor with Burkitt lymphoma. Sequenced: tumor tissue. The V gene is TRBV2, the J gene TRBJ2-7; 7 bases align to TRBD2. For the CDR3, the DNA is TGTGCCAGCAGTACCTCCCGGGCTAGCGGTTCCTACGAGCAGTACTTC. Its translation: CASSTSRASGSYEQYF. Filled out from reference TRBV2 and TRBJ2-7, the complete variable domain reads EPEVTQTPSHQVTQMGQEVILRCVPISNHLYFYWYRQILGQKVEFLVSFYNNEISEKSEIFDDQFSVERPDGSNFTLKIRSTKLEDSAMYFCASSTSRASGSYEQYFGPGTRLTVT.